Listed below are T cell receptor beta chains from one sample, sequenced in a study of T-cell reconstitution after alpha-beta-depleted transplantation in children. TCRdb used MiXCR to reprocess the PCR reads, holding one entry per CDR3 protein. This sample carries 200,000 to 250,000 distinct CDR3 sequences, 8.5% to 10% of them seen once, and the ten largest clones take roughly 6.2%. The input for sequencing was PBMCs from the stem cell graft donor, taken from the stem cell graft. These receptors came from a human donor who donated a stem cell graft to a child with acute lymphoblastic leukemia. CDR3s include the opening cysteine and the closing phenylalanine or tryptophan.

TRBV7-2	TRBJ2-1	CASSLARGHYNEQFF
TRBV7-9	TRBJ2-5	CASSLNERTSGTQYF
TRBV18	TRBJ2-7	CASSARTSGTAPYEQYF
TRBV20-1	TRBJ1-4	CSARDLATATNEKLFF
TRBV11-2	TRBJ2-4	CASSLVIAAKNIQYF
TRBV29-1	TRBJ1-1	CSVATNTEAFF
TRBV4-3	TRBJ2-7	CASSQGSDDYEQYF
TRBV9	TRBJ1-1	CASSVGGTEAFF
TRBV7-9	TRBJ2-1	CASSSSGPSYNEQFF
TRBV7-9	TRBJ2-5	CASSPLGLAEETQYF
TRBV7-2	TRBJ2-5	CASSLNGLAGGTETQYF
TRBV20-1	TRBJ1-1	CSASFAGRVTEAFF
TRBV12-3/TRBV12-4	TRBJ2-7	CASSLLGIPAWDRGSYEQYF
TRBV7-8	TRBJ1-1	CASSSRQGRYEAFF
TRBV6-5	TRBJ2-1	CASSYGEGSYNEQFF
TRBV9	TRBJ2-5	CASSVGGGAKETQYF
TRBV5-1	TRBJ2-2	CASSLSGTANTGELFF
TRBV20-1	TRBJ2-1	CSARRGLEYNEQFF
TRBV5-1	TRBJ2-4	CASSSGTGDIQYF
TRBV7-7	TRBJ2-5	CASSLGPDRETQYF
TRBV10-3	TRBJ1-2	CAISGQGGNYGYTF
TRBV5-1	TRBJ1-1	CASSLAKGETEAFF
TRBV7-8	TRBJ2-1	CASSLDLAGAFYNEQFF
TRBV12-3/TRBV12-4	TRBJ1-5	CASSLLRVTQPQHF
TRBV5-1	TRBJ2-3	CASSLDWAQYF
TRBV11-2	TRBJ1-5	CASSDHTDQPQHF
TRBV3-1	TRBJ1-4	CASSQGGYEKLFF
TRBV20-1	TRBJ2-7	CSARHDSYEQYF
TRBV3-1	TRBJ2-7	CASSQGRLSEQYF
TRBV20-1	TRBJ1-1	CSAPWATEAFF
TRBV10-2	TRBJ1-1	CASSDSPTEAFF
TRBV10-3	TRBJ1-5	CAISESGGNQPQHF
TRBV12-3/TRBV12-4	TRBJ1-2	CASTRGTGGGYTF
TRBV7-9	TRBJ1-1	CASSYRAENTEAFF
TRBV7-8	TRBJ1-1	CASSLDGQNTEAFF
TRBV20-1	TRBJ2-1	CSVKPGLGFF
TRBV5-6	TRBJ1-4	CASSLLRDSQEKLFF
TRBV5-1	TRBJ1-1	CASSQGQVNTEAFF
TRBV15	TRBJ2-2	CATSRETGANTGELFF
TRBV5-1	TRBJ2-2	CASSLVQQGGTGELFF
TRBV20-1	TRBJ2-2	CSARVPSGLADTGELFF
TRBV10-3	TRBJ2-7	CAISEGDISYEQYF
TRBV5-8	TRBJ2-5	CASSSFLGTGQETQYF
TRBV7-8	TRBJ1-5	CASSPARVRLSNQPQHF
TRBV2	TRBJ2-2	CASSELGGRTGELFF
TRBV9	TRBJ1-2	CASSVQGGGYTF
TRBV29-1	TRBJ2-3	CSGGLGRTDTQYF
TRBV18	TRBJ2-5	CASSSTRDGTKETQYF
TRBV5-4	TRBJ2-3	CASSPDRPASGAGGTQYF
TRBV5-1	TRBJ2-3	CASNREGGGPTDTQYF
TRBV5-1	TRBJ1-5	CASSFTSGQPQHF
TRBV20-1	TRBJ2-1	CSARDIAGPSYSEQFF
TRBV20-1	TRBJ1-5	CSAATNTGIGNQPQHF
TRBV5-1	TRBJ2-7	CASSLLLDGIEQYF